This T cell receptor beta chain is from a study of blood T cell repertoires in COVID-19. This CDR3 has 14 amino acids. Germline CDR1 and CDR2: SGHRS and YFSETQ. V lost 0 bases, J lost 5 bases, and 8 bases lay in between. Method: immunoSEQ multiplex PCR; TCRdb's copy keeps in-frame clones and lacks some. The sample comprises nearly 400,000 clones, over 85% of which are singletons, and 1.7% rests with the top ten. What was sequenced was PBMCs or T cells enriched from blood (not recorded which). The sequence came from a young woman who had recovered from COVID-19. V gene TRBV5-1 combines with J gene TRBJ2-2; the D gene is possibly TRBD1 (6 bases). CDR3 sequence (DNA): TGCGCCAGCAGCTTGGCCCAGGGGACCGGGGAGCTGTTTTTT. It codes for CASSLAQGTGELFF.